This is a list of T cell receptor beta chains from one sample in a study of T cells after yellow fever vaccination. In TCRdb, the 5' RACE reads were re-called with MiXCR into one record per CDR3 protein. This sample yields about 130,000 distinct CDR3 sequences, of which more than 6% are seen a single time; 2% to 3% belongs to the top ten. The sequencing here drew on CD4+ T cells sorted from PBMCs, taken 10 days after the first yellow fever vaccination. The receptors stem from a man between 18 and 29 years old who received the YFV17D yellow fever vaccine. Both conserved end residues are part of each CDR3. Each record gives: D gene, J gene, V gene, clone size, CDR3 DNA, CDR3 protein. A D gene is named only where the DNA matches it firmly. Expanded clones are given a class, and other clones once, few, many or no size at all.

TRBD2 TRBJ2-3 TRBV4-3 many TGCGCCAGCAGCCAAGTGTCCAGCGGGGGACCGGATACGCAGTATTTT CASSQVSSGGPDTQYF
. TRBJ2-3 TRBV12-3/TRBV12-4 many TGTGCCAGCAGTTTAACAGGGCCGGGGGATACGCAGTATTTT CASSLTGPGDTQYF
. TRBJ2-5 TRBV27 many TGTGCCAGCAGTAAAACAGGAACGTACCAAGAGACCCAGTACTTC CASSKTGTYQETQYF
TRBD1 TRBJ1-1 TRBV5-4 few TGTGCCAGCAGCGACGCCGGGACAGGGGACACTGAAGCTTTCTTT CASSDAGTGDTEAFF
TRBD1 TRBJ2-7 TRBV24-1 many TGTGCCACCAGTAAAGTACAGGGGAAGGACGAGCAGTACTTC CATSKVQGKDEQYF
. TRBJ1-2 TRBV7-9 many TGTGCCAGCAGCTTAGCAGGCAGGGAGAATGGCTACACCTTC CASSLAGRENGYTF
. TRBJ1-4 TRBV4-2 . TGTGCCAGCAGCCAAGATAGGGGACACCGCACTAATGAAAAACTGTTTTTT CASSQDRGHRTNEKLFF
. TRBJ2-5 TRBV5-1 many TGCGCCAGCAGCTTGGTTGCGGAAGAGACCCAGTACTTC CASSLVAEETQYF
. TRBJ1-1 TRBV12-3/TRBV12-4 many TGTGCCAGCAGTTTAGCTTGGGACGCTAGGGAAGTTTTCTTT CASSLAWDAREVFF
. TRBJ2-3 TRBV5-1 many TGCGCCAGCAGCTTCTCAGGGGATGGAGATACGCAGTATTTT CASSFSGDGDTQYF
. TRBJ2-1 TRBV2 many TGTGCCAGCAGTGGGGGGTCGGGGTCCGGTGAGCAGTTCTTC CASSGGSGSGEQFF
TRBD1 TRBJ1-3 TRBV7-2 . TGTGCCAGCAGCTTAAGGACAGGTCTCTCTGGAAACACCATATATTTT CASSLRTGLSGNTIYF
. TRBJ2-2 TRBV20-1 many TGCAGTGCTAGAATCTCCGGAAACTCGAACACCGGGGAGCTGTTTTTT CSARISGNSNTGELFF
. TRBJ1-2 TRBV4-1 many TGCGCCAGCAGCCAAACGTACCCTCAGGTGCTAGTTGGCTATGGCTACACCTTC CASSQTYPQVLVGYGYTF
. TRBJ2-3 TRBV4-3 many TGCGCCAGCAGCCAAGACCACCCTGGTCGCGGTGGGGTCGGCACAGATACGCAGTATTTT CASSQDHPGRGGVGTDTQYF
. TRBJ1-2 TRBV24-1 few TGTGCCACCAGTGATGGGACGGATGGCGGCTACACCTTC CATSDGTDGGYTF
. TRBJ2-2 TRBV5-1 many TGCGCCAGCAGCTTGATATCGGGGTCCGGCGGGGAGCTGTTTTTT CASSLISGSGGELFF
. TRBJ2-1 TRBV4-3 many TGCGCCAGCAGCCAAGATCTCGGCTCCAGCTCCTACAATGAGCAGTTCTTC CASSQDLGSSSYNEQFF
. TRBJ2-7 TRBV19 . TGTGCCAGTCGATTACAGGGTTCCTACGAGCAGTACTTC CASRLQGSYEQYF
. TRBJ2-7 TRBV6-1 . TGTGCCAGCAGTGAAGCATGGGGGCATGATGGTTACGAGCAGTACTTC CASSEAWGHDGYEQYF
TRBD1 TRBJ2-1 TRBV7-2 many TGTGCCAGCAGCCTCGGACAGGGCCTACACAATGAGCAGTTCTTC CASSLGQGLHNEQFF
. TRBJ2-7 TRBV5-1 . TGCGCCAGCAGCTTGGCGGGACTGCAGTACGGGCAGTACTTC CASSLAGLQYGQYF